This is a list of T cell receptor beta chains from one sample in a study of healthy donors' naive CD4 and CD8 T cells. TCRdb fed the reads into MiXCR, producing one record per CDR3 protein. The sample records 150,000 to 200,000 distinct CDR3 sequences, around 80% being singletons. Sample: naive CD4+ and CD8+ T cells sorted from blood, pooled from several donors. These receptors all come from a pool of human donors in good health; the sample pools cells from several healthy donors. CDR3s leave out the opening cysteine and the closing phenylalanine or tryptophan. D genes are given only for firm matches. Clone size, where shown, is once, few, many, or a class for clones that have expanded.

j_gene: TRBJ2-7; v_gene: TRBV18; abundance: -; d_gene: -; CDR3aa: ASSPRRDGSYEQY
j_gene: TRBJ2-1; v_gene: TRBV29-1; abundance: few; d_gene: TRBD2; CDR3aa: SVEDRGGDEQF
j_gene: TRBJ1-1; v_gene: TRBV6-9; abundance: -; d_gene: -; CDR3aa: ASRLRRQSMNTEAF
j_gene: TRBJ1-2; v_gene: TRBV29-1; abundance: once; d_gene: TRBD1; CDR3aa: SVTTGIPPANYGYT
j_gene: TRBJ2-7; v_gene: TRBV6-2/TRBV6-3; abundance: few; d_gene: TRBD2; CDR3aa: ASSYAGGPYEQY
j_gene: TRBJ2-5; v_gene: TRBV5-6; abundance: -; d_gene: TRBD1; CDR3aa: ASSPGTGALETQY
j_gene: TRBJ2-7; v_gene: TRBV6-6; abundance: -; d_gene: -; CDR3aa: ASSQGTREQY
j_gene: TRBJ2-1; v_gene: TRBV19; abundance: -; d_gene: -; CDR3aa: ASSPTQTRDEQF
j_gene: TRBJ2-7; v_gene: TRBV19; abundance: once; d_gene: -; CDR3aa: ASTIDREGSYEQY
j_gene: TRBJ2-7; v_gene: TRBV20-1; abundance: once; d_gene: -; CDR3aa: SARTETGLEQY
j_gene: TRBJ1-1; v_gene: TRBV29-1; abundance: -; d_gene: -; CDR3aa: SVDGSEAF
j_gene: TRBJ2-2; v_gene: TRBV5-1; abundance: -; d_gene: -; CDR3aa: ASSSNPGRLNTGELF
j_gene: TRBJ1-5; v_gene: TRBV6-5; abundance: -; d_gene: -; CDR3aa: ASSSMTRQPQH
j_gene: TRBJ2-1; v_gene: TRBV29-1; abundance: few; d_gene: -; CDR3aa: SVRRASYNEQF
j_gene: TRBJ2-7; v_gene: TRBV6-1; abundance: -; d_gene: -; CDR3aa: ASSEAISMSHEQY
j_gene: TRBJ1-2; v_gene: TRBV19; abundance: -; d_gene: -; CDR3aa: ASSPARDTAQGYT
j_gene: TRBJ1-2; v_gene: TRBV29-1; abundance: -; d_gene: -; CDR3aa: SAGSTGSAYGYT
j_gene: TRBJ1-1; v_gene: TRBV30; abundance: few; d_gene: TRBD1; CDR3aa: AWGQGAEAF
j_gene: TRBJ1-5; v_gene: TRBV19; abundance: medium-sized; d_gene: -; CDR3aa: ASSSGNQPQH
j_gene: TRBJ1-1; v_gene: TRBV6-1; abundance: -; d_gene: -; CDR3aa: ASTLGGGNTEAF
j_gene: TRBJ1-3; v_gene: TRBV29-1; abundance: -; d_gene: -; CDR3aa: SVDGGAPGNTIY
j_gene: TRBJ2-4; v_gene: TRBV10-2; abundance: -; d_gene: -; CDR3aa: ASSPGGELSIQY
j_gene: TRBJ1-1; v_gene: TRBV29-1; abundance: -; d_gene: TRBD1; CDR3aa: SVVTLGQGRTNTEAF
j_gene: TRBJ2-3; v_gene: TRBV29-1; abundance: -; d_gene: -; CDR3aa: SGGITDTQY
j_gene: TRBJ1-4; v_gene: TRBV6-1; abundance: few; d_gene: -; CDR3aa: ASSEQWGKLF
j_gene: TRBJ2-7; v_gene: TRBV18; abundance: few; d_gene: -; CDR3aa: ASSPTAERYYEQY
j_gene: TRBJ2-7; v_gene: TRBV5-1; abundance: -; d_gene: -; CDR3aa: ASSSGSYEQY
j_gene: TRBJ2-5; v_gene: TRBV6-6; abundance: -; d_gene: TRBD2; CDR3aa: ASSYAGLAGKETQY
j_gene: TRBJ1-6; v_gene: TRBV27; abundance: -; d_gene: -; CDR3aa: ASSARQSYNSPLH
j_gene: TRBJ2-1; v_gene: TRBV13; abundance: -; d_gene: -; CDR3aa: ASSLAQGVTYNEQF
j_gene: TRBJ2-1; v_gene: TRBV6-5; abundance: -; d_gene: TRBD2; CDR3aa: ASTPSGGLNNEQF
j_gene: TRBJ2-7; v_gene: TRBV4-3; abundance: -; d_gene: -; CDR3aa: ASSQGYRDYLYEQY
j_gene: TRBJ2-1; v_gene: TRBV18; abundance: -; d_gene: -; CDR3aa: ASSPKYEQF
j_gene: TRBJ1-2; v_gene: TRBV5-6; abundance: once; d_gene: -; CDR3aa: ASSFSTTDYGYT
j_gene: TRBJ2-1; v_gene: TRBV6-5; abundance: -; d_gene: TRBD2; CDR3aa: ASSPPGAGGADEQF
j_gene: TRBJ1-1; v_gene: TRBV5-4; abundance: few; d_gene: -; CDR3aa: ASSLAAGVTEAF
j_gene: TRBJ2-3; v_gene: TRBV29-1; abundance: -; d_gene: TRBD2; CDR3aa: SAASGRSTDTQY
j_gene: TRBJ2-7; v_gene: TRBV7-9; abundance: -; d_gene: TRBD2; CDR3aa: ASSPSGTVPYEQY
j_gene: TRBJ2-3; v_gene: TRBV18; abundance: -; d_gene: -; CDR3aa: ASSPVGATGTQY
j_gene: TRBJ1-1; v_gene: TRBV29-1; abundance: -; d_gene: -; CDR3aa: SVRIRGGNTEAF
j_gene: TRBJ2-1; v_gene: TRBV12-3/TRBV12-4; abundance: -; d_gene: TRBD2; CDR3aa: ASDYREDHREQF
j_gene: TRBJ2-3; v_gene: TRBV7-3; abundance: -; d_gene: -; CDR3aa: TSSSPGRAGADTQY
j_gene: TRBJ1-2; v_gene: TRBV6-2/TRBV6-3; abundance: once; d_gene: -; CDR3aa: ASSYFGPPDYGYT
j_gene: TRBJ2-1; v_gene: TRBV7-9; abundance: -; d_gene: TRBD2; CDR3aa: ASSLVAGEGEQF
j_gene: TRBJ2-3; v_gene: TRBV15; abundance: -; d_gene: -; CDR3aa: ATTHRVSGTDTQY
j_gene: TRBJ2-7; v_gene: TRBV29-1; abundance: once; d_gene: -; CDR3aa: SVGPPRSGSREQY
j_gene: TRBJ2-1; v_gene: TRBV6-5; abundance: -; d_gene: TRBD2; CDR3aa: ASSYSLAGVVGSYNEQF
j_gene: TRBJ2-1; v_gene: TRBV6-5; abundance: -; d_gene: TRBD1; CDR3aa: ASSRGQTYNEQF
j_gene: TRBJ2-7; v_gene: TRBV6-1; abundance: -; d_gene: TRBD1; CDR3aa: ASSPGQVSEQY
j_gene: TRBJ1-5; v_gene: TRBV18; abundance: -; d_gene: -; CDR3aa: ASSPGQGGGNQPQH
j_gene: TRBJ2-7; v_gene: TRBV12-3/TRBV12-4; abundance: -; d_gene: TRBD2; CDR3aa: ASSPDRFDVSTATSGSFYEQY
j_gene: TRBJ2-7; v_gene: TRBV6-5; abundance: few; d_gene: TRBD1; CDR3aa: ASSYLQGYEQY
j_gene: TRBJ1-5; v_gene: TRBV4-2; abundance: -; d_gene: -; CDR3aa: ASSQDTGYGQPQH
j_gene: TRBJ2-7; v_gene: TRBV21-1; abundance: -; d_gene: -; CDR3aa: ASSKGLGEDSYEQY
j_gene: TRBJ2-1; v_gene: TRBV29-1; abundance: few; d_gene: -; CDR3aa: SARDSEQF
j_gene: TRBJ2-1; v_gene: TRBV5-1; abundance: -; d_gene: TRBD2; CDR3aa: ASTAVGLAGGSYNEQF
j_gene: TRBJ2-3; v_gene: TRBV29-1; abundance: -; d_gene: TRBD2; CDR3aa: SLRGRITDTQY
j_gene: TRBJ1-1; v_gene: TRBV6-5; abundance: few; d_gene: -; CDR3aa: ASSYDTEAF
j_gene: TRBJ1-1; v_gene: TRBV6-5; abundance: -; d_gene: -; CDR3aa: ASSYQGSSEAF
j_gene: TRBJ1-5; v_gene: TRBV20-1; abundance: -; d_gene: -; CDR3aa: SASGQTWSNQPQH